One and the same sample provided the 28 T cell receptor beta chains below, sequenced in a study of blood T cells in healthy people across ages. Primed by a sample-barcoded 5' primer and a J-beta primer mix, a second PCR proceeded for 7 to 11 cycles. Each CDR3 protein is one row after TCRdb ran MiXCR on the 5' RACE reads. Here the sample spans over 700,000 distinct CDR3 sequences, more than 20% being singletons. These data were also filed under a second study, of T cells of mothers and their children.

The sequencing input was blood. These receptor sequences come from a boy between 10 and 17 years old in good health.

This clonotype came up a few times. Its ends do not fully match the called genes, so a read error is possible. The chain couples TRBV10-3 to TRBJ2-5; TRBD1 aligns across 7 bases. There are 13 residues in the CDR3. The germline V gene encodes CDR1 ENHRY and CDR2 SYGVKD. CDR3 in DNA: TGTGCCATCCAAGGGGGACAGAAAGAGACCCAATACTTC. This translates into CAIQGGQKETQYF.

V and J are TRBV7-2 and TRBJ2-5; TRBD1 matches 9 bases. The CDR3 is 16 residues long. Germline V gene lookup returns CDR1 SGHTA and CDR2 FQGNSA. The V gene end was trimmed by 5 bases and the J gene end by 4 bases; junction bases not matched to a gene: 11. The CDR3 sequence is CASSPRTGGAGETQYF. CDR3 sequence (DNA): TGTGCCAGCAGCCCGCGCACAGGGGGCGCGGGAGAGACCCAGTACTTC.

V gene TRBV6-2 or TRBV6-3 combines with J gene TRBJ2-1, with TRBD1 matching over 7 bases. J lost 0 bases, V lost 7 bases, and 3 bases had no gene match. This CDR3 spans 14 amino acids. The germline V gene encodes CDR1 MNHEY and CDR2 SVGEGT. CDR3 bases: TGTGCCAGCATCAGACAGGGCTCCTACAATGAGCAGTTCTTC. Its translation is CASIRQGSYNEQFF.

The CDR3 spells CASSQDRGRSQPQHF. The CDR3, as DNA: TGTGCCAGCTCTCAAGACAGGGGGCGAAGTCAGCCCCAGCATTTT. This chain connects TRBV18 to TRBJ1-5; TRBD1 matches 10 bases. Per the germline V gene, CDR1 is KGHSH and CDR2 is LQKENI. The J segment lost 6 bases and the V segment lost 6 bases, leaving 8 bases of the junction unmatched. The CDR3 is 15 amino acids.

In this sample, this clonotype turned up a few times. The rearrangement links TRBV28 to TRBJ2-7, with D perhaps TRBD2 (6 bases). V was clipped by 4 bases and J by 9 bases, with 19 bases between them. This CDR3 comprises 14 residues. The V gene's germline CDR1 is MDHEN and CDR2 SYDVKM. For the CDR3, the DNA is TGTGCCAGCAGTTCACCGGGGGTTACCTTAGTGCAGTACTTC. This sequence encodes CASSSPGVTLVQYF.

There are a few counts of this clonotype. The chain employs TRBV28 and TRBJ2-5, with 12 bases that match TRBD1. This CDR3 contains 17 residues. The V gene end was trimmed by 3 bases and the J gene end by 4 bases; junction bases not matched to a gene: 9. Germline CDR1 MDHEN, CDR2 SYDVKM. In DNA, the CDR3 is TGTGCCAGCAGTTTTGATTCACGGGACAGGGGGCCAGAGACCCAGTACTTC. This encodes CASSFDSRDRGPETQYF.

The V and J genes are TRBV28 and TRBJ2-5; 11 bases align to TRBD2. The CDR3 extends over 15 amino acids. From germline, CDR1 is MDHEN and CDR2 SYDVKM. The ends lost 5 bases at V and 11 bases at J; junction bases unmatched: 13. The CDR3 reads CASSILPTSGTEQYF. The CDR3 DNA reads TGTGCCAGCAGTATCCTACCGACTAGCGGGACAGAGCAGTACTTC.

The V gene is TRBV7-3, the J gene TRBJ2-3, with D maybe TRBD2 (7 bases). The CDR3 has 16 residues. The germline CDR1 and CDR2 sequences are SGHTA and FQGTGA. The V end lost 4 bases, the J end lost 2 bases, and 16 bases lay between the germline ends. The CDR3 DNA sequence: TGTGCCAGCAGCTCGCTAAGAGGGGGGGCCACAGATACGCAGTATTTT. Amino acids: CASSSLRGGATDTQYF.

As to this clonotype: The junction shows a germline mismatch at one end, possibly a read error. The chain combines TRBV7-7 with TRBJ2-2; TRBD1 agrees at 7 bases. The CDR3 totals 15 residues. Germline V gene sequence: CDR1 SSHAT, CDR2 FNYEAQ (reference sequence). The chain's CDR3 is CASSLGTAYTGELFF. The CDR3 nucleotides are TGTGCTAGCAGCTTAGGGACAGCCTACACCGGGGAGCTGTTTTTT. Together with reference TRBV7-7 and TRBJ2-2, the CDR3 gives the full variable domain: GAGVSQSPRYKVTKRGQDVTLRCDPISSHATLYWYQQALGQGPEFLTYFNYEAQPDKSGLPSDRFSAERPEGSISTLTIQRTEQRDSAMYRCASSLGTAYTGELFFGEGSRLTVL.

This chain uses TRBV24-1 with TRBJ2-5; D is ambiguous. The germline V gene has CDR1 KGHDR and CDR2 SFDVKD. This CDR3 comprises 15 residues. Trimming took off 0 bases at V and 0 bases at J, with 7 bases between the two ends. For the CDR3, the DNA is TGTGCCACCAGTGATTTGGCCAGCGACCAAGAGACCCAGTACTTC. Amino acids: CATSDLASDQETQYF.

Of note for this clonotype: Germline and junction disagree at one end, which may indicate a read error. For the CDR3, the DNA is TGTGCCAGCACGATTAAGGGGGCGGCGTACAATGAGCAGCTCTTC. This encodes CASTIKGAAYNEQLF. The chain recombines TRBV2 with TRBJ2-1; TRBD1 matches 7 bases. Germline V CDR1 and CDR2: SNHLY, FYNNEI. The CDR3 is 15 residues long.

The chain couples TRBV6-2 or TRBV6-3 to TRBJ2-1; TRBD2 agrees at 7 bases. Germline V CDR1 and CDR2: MNHEY, SVGEGT. This CDR3 has 15 residues. Unmatched junction bases numbered 11, after V lost 6 bases and J lost 6 bases. This chain's CDR3 is CASRPVGLEGNEQFF. CDR3 coding DNA: TGTGCCAGCAGGCCCGTAGGACTAGAGGGCAATGAGCAGTTCTTC.

The chain couples TRBV27 to TRBJ2-1; a weak D match, TRBD1 (5 bases). V dropped 8 bases and J dropped 8 bases, with 13 bases sitting between them. The length of the CDR3 is 12 residues. The germline gives CDR1 MNHEY, CDR2 SMNVEV (reference sequence). This CDR3 reads CASRIPGHEQFF. The CDR3 DNA is TGTGCCAGCCGTATCCCAGGGCATGAGCAGTTCTTC.

The chain recombines TRBV28 with TRBJ2-4; D unresolved. The CDR3 is made up of 13 amino acids. Germline V lookup: CDR1 MDHEN, CDR2 SYDVKM. Between the trimmed V and J ends, which lost 7 bases and 0 bases, there was a span of 7 bases. This CDR3 reads CASISLAKNIQYF. CDR3 DNA sequence: TGTGCCAGCATTTCTCTAGCCAAAAACATTCAGTACTTC.

The rearrangement joins TRBV4-3 to TRBJ2-2; no firm D call. The V end was cut by 1 base, the J end by 0 bases, with 6 bases between. Germline assignment: CDR1 LGHNA and CDR2 YSLEER. This CDR3 has 15 residues. The DNA for the CDR3 is TGCGCCAGCAGCCAAGGACAAGCGAACACCGGGGAGCTGTTTTTT. Protein product: CASSQGQANTGELFF.

The genes are TRBV12-3 or TRBV12-4 and TRBJ2-3, with TRBD2 matching over 7 bases. The CDR3 has 14 amino acids. The ends lost 8 bases at V and 2 bases at J; junction bases unmatched: 7. CDR3 sequence reads: CASGPSGTTDTQYF. In DNA form, the CDR3 reads TGTGCCAGCGGGCCTAGCGGTACCACAGATACGCAGTATTTT.

This clonotype was counted between two and nine times. V and J are TRBV4-1 and TRBJ2-1; D is undetermined. The CDR3 sequence is 13 residues long. The V gene's germline CDR1 is MGHRA and CDR2 YSYEKL. With 1 base removed from V and 5 bases from J, the gap between germline ends came to 6 bases. The chain's CDR3 is CASSQVDDNEQFF. The CDR3 bases are TGCGCCAGCAGCCAAGTAGATGACAATGAGCAGTTCTTC.

The table lists this clonotype with a few counts. The chain carries TRBV6-1 and TRBJ2-7, with no clear D. Germline lookup yields CDR1 MNHNS and CDR2 SASEGT. This CDR3 is built from 14 residues. V dropped 0 bases and J dropped 6 bases, with 12 bases sitting between them. As DNA, the CDR3 is TGTGCCAGCAGTGAAGCCGGAGCCCGAGGCGAGCAGTACTTC. It is translated as CASSEAGARGEQYF.

The V call is TRBV7-2, the J call TRBJ2-7; D unresolved. The CDR3 has 15 amino acids. V lost 1 base to trimming and J lost 3 bases, with 13 bases between them. Germline values: CDR1 SGHTA, CDR2 FQGNSA. DNA for the CDR3: TGTGCCAGCAGCTTAGTCGTGACCTCTGACTACGAGCAGTACTTC. Translated: CASSLVVTSDYEQYF. Filled out from reference TRBV7-2 and TRBJ2-7, the complete variable domain reads GAGVSQSPSNKVTEKGKDVELRCDPISGHTALYWYRQSLGQGLEFLIYFQGNSAPDKSGLPSDRFSAERTGGSVSTLTIQRTQQEDSAVYLCASSLVVTSDYEQYFGPGTRLTVT.

This clonotype was seen only a few times. The J gene is TRBJ2-3, the V gene TRBV29-1, with 9 bases that match TRBD2. This CDR3 contains 15 residues. CDR1 is SQVTM, CDR2 ANQGSEA, per germline. Germline trimming cut 0 bases from V and 4 bases from J; bases unmatched to any gene: 5. CDR3 coding DNA: TGCAGCGTTGAAGAATTGAGCGGGAGGTCAGATACGCAGTATTTT. Its translation: CSVEELSGRSDTQYF.

CDR3 DNA: TGTGCCAGCATCCTAAGCCCCCAATCTAACAATGAGCAGTTCTTC. This sequence encodes CASILSPQSNNEQFF. The gene calls are TRBV21-1 and TRBJ2-1; TRBD1 is taken as the D call from the table, unchecked against the DNA. TRBV21-1 is a known pseudogene. This CDR3 has 15 residues.

V is TRBV18 and J is TRBJ2-3; D remains unclear. Germline CDR1 reads KGHSH; CDR2 reads LQKENI. The V and J ends lost 0 bases and 0 bases respectively, with 13 bases between them. This CDR3 contains 17 residues. This chain's CDR3 is CASSPPMSVSSTDTQYF. The CDR3 bases are TGTGCCAGCTCACCACCGATGTCCGTTTCTAGCACAGATACGCAGTATTTT.

The J gene is TRBJ2-2, the V gene TRBV5-1; possible D gene TRBD1, 5 bases. This CDR3 is built from 16 residues. V lost 0 bases and J 0 bases, leaving 9 bases between the germline ends. The germline V gene encodes CDR1 SGHRS and CDR2 YFSETQ. The CDR3 DNA reads TGCGCCAGCAGCTTGGAGGGGTACACGAACACCGGGGAGCTGTTTTTT. Translating it yields CASSLEGYTNTGELFF.

The V call is TRBV3-1, the J call TRBJ1-1, with D perhaps TRBD1 (5 bases). Germline V CDR1 and CDR2: LGHDT, YNNKEL (reference sequence). The CDR3 spans 16 residues. Trimming shortened V by 4 bases and J by 2 bases, and 17 bases separated the two germline ends. This CDR3 reads CASSLTGGKGNTEAFF. The CDR3 region has the DNA TGTGCCAGCAGCCTAACTGGGGGAAAGGGTAACACTGAAGCTTTCTTT. The variable domain in full, completed from reference TRBV3-1 and TRBJ1-1, reads DTAVSQTPKYLVTQMGNDKSIKCEQNLGHDTMYWYKQDSKKFLKIMFSYNNKELIINETVPNRFSPKSPDKAHLNLHINSLELGDSAVYFCASSLTGGKGNTEAFFGQGTRLTVV.

This clonotype occurred a few times. The genes are TRBV12-3 or TRBV12-4 and TRBJ1-4; D is undetermined. Trimming took 3 bases from V and 10 from J, leaving 15 bases between them. The CDR3 has 14 residues. The CDR3 loop reads CASSFLPATGKLFF. CDR3 DNA: TGTGCCAGCAGTTTCTTACCGGCCACGGGAAAACTGTTTTTT.

This clonotype was seen a few times. The chain has TRBV12-3 or TRBV12-4 and TRBJ2-5; D remains ambiguous. The J call may be incorrect, as the DNA end agrees better with TRBJ2-1. This CDR3 is built from 10 residues. The CDR3 DNA is TGTGCCAGCGGATTCAATGAGCAGTTCTTC. Its protein is CASGFNEQFF.

This clonotype was counted many times. A junction end diverges from the germline sequence, so it may reflect a read error. This chain joins TRBV6-5 and TRBJ2-7; D remains ambiguous. The length of the CDR3 is 13 residues. Germline values: CDR1 MNHEY, CDR2 SVGAGI. The CDR3, as DNA: TGTGCCAGCAGTTCCTCGGAGTCCTCCGAGCAGTACTTC. This encodes CASSSSESSEQYF.

A few counts support this clonotype. The chain uses TRBV15 and TRBJ2-1; possibly TRBD2 for D (7 bases). Germline CDR1 reads LNHNV; CDR2 reads YYDKDF (reference sequence). Trimming cost V 1 base and J 2 bases, with 18 bases left between them. The CDR3 is made up of 18 amino acids. CDR3 sequence: CATSRVAIGGGPYNEQFF. The CDR3 nucleotides read TGTGCCACCAGCAGAGTGGCCATAGGGGGGGGGCCCTACAATGAGCAGTTCTTC.